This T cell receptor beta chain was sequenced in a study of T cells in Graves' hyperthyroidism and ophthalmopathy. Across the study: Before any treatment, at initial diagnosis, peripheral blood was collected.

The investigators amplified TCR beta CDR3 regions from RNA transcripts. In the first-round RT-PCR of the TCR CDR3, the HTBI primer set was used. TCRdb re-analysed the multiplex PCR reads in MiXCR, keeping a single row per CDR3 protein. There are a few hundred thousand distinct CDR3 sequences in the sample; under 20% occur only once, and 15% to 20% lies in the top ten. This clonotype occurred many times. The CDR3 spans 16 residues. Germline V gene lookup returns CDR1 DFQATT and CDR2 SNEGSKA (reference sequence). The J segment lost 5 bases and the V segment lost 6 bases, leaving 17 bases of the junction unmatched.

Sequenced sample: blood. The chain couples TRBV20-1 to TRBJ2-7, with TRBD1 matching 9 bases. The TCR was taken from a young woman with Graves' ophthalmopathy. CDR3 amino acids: CSARLSRGQGMHEQYF. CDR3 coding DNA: TGCAGTGCCCGTCTATCCCGGGGACAGGGAATGCACGAGCAGTACTTC.